This T cell receptor beta chain was documented in a study of CD8+ T cells in alopecia areata. Across the whole study: Twice a day, 5 to 10 mg of oral tofacitinib was administered to treated patients. Tofacitinib therapy took 6 to 18 months; 6 months off drug came after. Study-wide results and caveats: An increase in clonality over normal scalp was evident in lesional scalp, especially alopecia totalis/universalis.

The germline gives CDR1 SQVTM, CDR2 ANQGSEA. V lost 7 bases, J lost 0 bases, and 9 bases stayed unmatched. The CDR3 covers 15 residues. RNA was extracted and reverse transcribed into cDNA as the sequencing template. Sequencing was performed with immunoSEQ multiplex PCR; in TCRdb, only in-frame clones are kept and a portion is missing. The table lists some 170,000 clones, 63% of them singletons. On this clone: Its target is not known.

Specimens obtained from alopecia areata patients comprised lesional scalp punch biopsies and peripheral blood. Material: CD4+ T cells sorted from blood, obtained at week 0. The clonotype was recovered from a human donor with alopecia areata. The chain links TRBV29-1 to TRBJ1-1; 9 bases match TRBD1. DNA for the CDR3: TGCAGCGCCCGGGACAGGGAGATCCTGAACACTGAAGCTTTCTTT. Translating it yields CSARDREILNTEAFF.